This T cell receptor beta chain emerged from a study of blood T cell repertoires in COVID-19 (TCRdb year 2020). Broadly, across the study: Collaborator samples came from the United States, Italy and Spain and covered acute and convalescent phases of COVID-19. The material from the prospective study consisted of cDNA or gDNA derived from T cells, B-cell-depleted T cells, or PBMCs. Subjects who had been exposed to COVID-19, were actively infected with it, or had recovered from it provided the deeply sampled blood TCRbeta repertoires that made up the dataset. The repertoires were released in a freely available public database meant as a resource for research on the immune response to SARS-CoV-2. Samples came from the ongoing ImmuneRACE study (first 160 participants) plus 1,254 subjects from 6 global collaborators. Sample metadata almost always included a de-identified subject ID, COVID-19 status, age in years and sex. Where HLA class I and class II types were available, the types were taken from metadata supplied by the sample provider, not from assay-based typing.

Concerning this clone: The antigen it recognizes is unknown. No qualities accompany the bases; no much larger clone lies one base away.

TCRbeta CDR3 regions were amplified from genomic DNA using the immunoSEQ Assay, a bias-controlled multiplex PCR. The original methods were these. The number of nucleated cells in each sample was estimated from the amplification of reference gene primers within the assay. To quantify the absolute abundance of each unique TCRbeta CDR3 rearrangement, sequence reads were collapsed and filtered. For each sample, productive Simpson clonality was calculated as the square root of Simpson's diversity index across productive rearrangements. The table comes from immuneACCESS by way of TCRdb, which keeps in-frame sequences with V and J called. Part of the clones is missing from these tables; in studies checked, under half for an unresolved V gene and the rest for unknown reasons. That table supplies the V and J calls and clone size; D and trimming were determined from the DNA. The sample table records 94,000 or so clones; approximately 80% of these occur just once. The top ten clones comprise 20% to 25% of the sample.

Here is what the overall study found, with its caveats: Clinical and demographic metadata were provided uncurated, with the amount varying by source and participant.

Collaborating institutions collected whole blood in K2EDTA tubes following their own protocols. For TCRbeta analysis, collaborator samples were shipped as frozen whole blood, as isolated PBMCs, or as DNA extracted from either sample type. V is pared back by 2 bases and J by 2 bases, with 12 bases lying between the germline termini. Counted from cysteine to phenylalanine, this CDR3 has 15 amino acids. The sequence is cut down to CDR3 DNA, 45 bases in frame from base 1. From the germline V gene, CDR1 is MNHEY and CDR2 is SVGAGI. The V and J segments used are TRBV6-5 and TRBJ1-2; a weak D assignment points to TRBD1 (5 bases agree). The sequenced material came from peripheral blood. This TCR came from a man in his sixties with acute or convalescent COVID-19. CDR3 region: CASSYTRGTNYGYTF. The DNA reads as follows: TGTGCCAGCAGTTACACCCGGGGGACCAACTATGGCTACACCTTC.